This T cell receptor beta chain was found in a study of T cells in Graves' hyperthyroidism and ophthalmopathy (dated by TCRdb to the late 2010s). About the study as a whole: Peripheral blood was collected at initial diagnosis, before any treatment. The study also compared thyroid tissue and blood T-cell repertoires from 6 or 7 Graves' hyperthyroidism patients. After sampling, hyperthyroidism patients received methimazole starting at 30 mg daily, and ophthalmopathy patients received high-dose intravenous methylprednisolone. Prospective prediction of ophthalmopathy was tested in an independent validation cohort consisting of fewer than 20 hyperthyroidism patients and around 16 patients who later progressed to ophthalmopathy. The 100 discovery patients were randomly split 7:3 into training and test sets. The paper describes TCR Vbeta CDR3 sequencing of 140 or so peripheral blood samples, made up of fewer than 50 ophthalmopathy patients, more than 70 hyperthyroidism patients and 17 progressor patients. To identify TCR V-J signatures that set the groups apart, the researchers used a discovery cohort of 90 to 100 patients, made up of 43 with Graves' ophthalmopathy and 57 with stable Graves' hyperthyroidism.

The TCR beta CDR3 regions were amplified from RNA transcripts. For the first round of RT-PCR on the TCR CDR3, the HTBI primer set was used together with the Qiagen OneStep RT-PCR kit. The libraries were constructed in a second round of multiplex PCR and then size-selected and purified. The libraries were sequenced on an Illumina HiSeq2000 using paired-end 100 bp reads. In the original analysis: SOAPnuke was used to process the raw data, with reads discarded if the reads contained adapters or uncalled bases, had a mean Phred below 15, or lacked an exact constant-primer or identifier match. High-quality paired reads were merged with COPE v1.2.5, and unique nucleotide sequences were defined as clonotypes. MiTCR v1.1 was used to align the clonotypes against IMGT TRBV, TRBD and TRBJ reference segments. The analysis was restricted to V-J combinations with a frequency above 0.0001, which together covered 99.2% of the repertoires. The TCS score was defined as the ratio of F50 (clonal expansion) to E x V (chaos), calculated using BLOSUM62-based TCRdist between CDR3 peptides within each V-J. Welch's t-statistics and random forest reduced roughly 540 V-J features to 13, which were used in a naive Bayes classifier (R e1071). TCRdb passed the public sequencing reads through fastp at Q25 and MiXCR, retaining productive beta sequences. Rows are combined by CDR3 protein, so each entry shows the most common genes and DNA. The V and J calls were determined by TCRdb, not by the authors. The sample has approximately 370,000 distinct CDR3 sequences on record, roughly a sixth of them singletons. The top ten hold roughly 35% of the sample.

This clonotype was seen repeatedly, ten times or more. Its antigen remains undetermined. No qualities accompany the bases; no much larger clone lies one base away. Hyperthyroidism patients were aged 18 to 65 years and newly diagnosed, with disease duration of less than 2 months. Any patient with an uncontrolled infection, another autoimmune disease, pregnancy or lactation was excluded. Diagnoses were established on the basis of clinical symptoms, serum thyroxine and TRAb, thyroid ultrasound, and orbital computed tomography. For progressor patients, blood was drawn at the first diagnosis of hyperthyroidism, before any ophthalmopathy symptoms had appeared. Ficoll-Paque density gradient centrifugation was used to isolate PBMCs from approximately 10 ml of fresh peripheral blood. Progressor patients were initially diagnosed with Graves' hyperthyroidism and developed ophthalmopathy during follow-up. Total RNA was extracted with Trizol reagent, and quality was checked on an Agilent 2100 Bioanalyzer.

The research as a whole found: No statistical method was used to fix the sample size in advance, and group allocation was not hidden from the investigators. Most expanded thyroid clonotypes (frequency above 0.001) were also found in blood, which suggests that blood repertoires may mirror thyroid immune responses. In validation, the model predicted progression to ophthalmopathy a median of 6.5 months before onset, with roughly 68% sensitivity and about 72% specificity. A model built on a 13 V-J signature distinguished ophthalmopathy from stable hyperthyroidism, reaching around 90% sensitivity and about 81% specificity in cross-validation and 80%/75% in testing.

V sheds 0 bases and J sheds 6 bases, leaving 16 bases between their ends. The germline V gene supplies CDR1 MRHNA and CDR2 SNTAGT. CDR3 length: 16 amino acids, cysteine to phenylalanine. Just the 48-base CDR3 DNA is kept, in frame starting at base 1. This clonotype originated in a woman in her thirties with Graves' hyperthyroidism that later progressed to Graves' ophthalmopathy. The sequenced sample consisted of blood. Rearrangement joined TRBV6-4 to TRBJ2-3, with a tentative D gene TRBD1 over 6 matching bases. CDR3 region: CASSDSSGTRGDTQYF. The nucleotide sequence is TGTGCCAGCAGTGACTCGAGTGGGACAAGGGGGGATACGCAGTATTTT.